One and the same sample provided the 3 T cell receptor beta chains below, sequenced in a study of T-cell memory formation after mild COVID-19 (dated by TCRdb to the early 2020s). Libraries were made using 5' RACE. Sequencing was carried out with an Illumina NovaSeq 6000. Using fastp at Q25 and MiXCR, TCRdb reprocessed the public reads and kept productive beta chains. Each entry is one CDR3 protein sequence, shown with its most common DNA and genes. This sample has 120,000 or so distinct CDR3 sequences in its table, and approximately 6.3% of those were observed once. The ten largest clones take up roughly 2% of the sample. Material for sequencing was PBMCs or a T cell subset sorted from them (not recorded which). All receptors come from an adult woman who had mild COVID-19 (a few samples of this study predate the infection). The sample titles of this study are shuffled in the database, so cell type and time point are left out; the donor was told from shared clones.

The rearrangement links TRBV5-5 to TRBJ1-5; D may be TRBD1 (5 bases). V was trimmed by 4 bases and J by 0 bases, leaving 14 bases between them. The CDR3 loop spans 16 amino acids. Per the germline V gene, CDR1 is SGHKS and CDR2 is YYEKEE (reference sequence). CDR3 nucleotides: TGTGCCAGCAGCGCTCTTGGGGGGGATAGCAATCAGCCCCAGCATTTT. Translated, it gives CASSALGGDSNQPQHF.

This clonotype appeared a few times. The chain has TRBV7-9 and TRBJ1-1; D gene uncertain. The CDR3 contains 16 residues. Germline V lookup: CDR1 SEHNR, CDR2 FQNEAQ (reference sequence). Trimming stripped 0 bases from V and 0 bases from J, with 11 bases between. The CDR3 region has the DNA TGTGCCAGCAGCTTAGCGTATATAGACCTGAACACTGAAGCTTTCTTT. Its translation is CASSLAYIDLNTEAFF.

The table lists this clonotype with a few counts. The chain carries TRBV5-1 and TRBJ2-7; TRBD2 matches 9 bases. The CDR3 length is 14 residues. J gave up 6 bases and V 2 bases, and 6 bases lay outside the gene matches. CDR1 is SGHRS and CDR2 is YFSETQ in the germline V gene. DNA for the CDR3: TGCGCCAGCAGCTTCGCGGGAGGGTCCGGCGAGCAGTACTTC. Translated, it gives CASSFAGGSGEQYF.